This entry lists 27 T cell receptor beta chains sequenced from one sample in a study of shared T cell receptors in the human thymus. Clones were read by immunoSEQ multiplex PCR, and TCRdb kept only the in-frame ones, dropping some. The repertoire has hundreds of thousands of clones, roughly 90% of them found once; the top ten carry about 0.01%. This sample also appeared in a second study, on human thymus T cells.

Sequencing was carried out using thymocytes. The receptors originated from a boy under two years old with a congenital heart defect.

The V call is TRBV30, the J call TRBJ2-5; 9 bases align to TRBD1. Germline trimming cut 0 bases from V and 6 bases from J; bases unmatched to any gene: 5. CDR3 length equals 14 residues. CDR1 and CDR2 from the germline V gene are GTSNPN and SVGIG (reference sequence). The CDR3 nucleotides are TGTGCCTGGAGTGTATTACAGGGGGCAAAGACCCAGTACTTC. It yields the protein CAWSVLQGAKTQYF. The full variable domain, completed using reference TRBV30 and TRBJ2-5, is SQTIHQWPATLVQPVGSPLSLECTVEGTSNPNLYWYRQAAGRGLQLLFYSVGIGQISSEVPQNLSASRPQDRQFILSSKKLLLSDSGFYLCAWSVLQGAKTQYFGPGTRLLVL.

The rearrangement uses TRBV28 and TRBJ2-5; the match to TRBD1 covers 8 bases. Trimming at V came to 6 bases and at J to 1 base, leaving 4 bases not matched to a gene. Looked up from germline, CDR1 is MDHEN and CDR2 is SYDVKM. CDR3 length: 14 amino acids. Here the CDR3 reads CASSQDRGQETQYF. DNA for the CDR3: TGTGCCAGCAGCCAAGACAGGGGCCAAGAGACCCAGTACTTC.

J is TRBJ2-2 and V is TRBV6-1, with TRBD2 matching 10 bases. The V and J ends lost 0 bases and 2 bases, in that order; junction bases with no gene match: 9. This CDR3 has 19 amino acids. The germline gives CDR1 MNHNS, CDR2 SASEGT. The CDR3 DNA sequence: TGTGCCAGCAGTGAAGCCAGAGCGGGAGGGCCGCCCAACACCGGGGAGCTGTTTTTT. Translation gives CASSEARAGGPPNTGELFF.

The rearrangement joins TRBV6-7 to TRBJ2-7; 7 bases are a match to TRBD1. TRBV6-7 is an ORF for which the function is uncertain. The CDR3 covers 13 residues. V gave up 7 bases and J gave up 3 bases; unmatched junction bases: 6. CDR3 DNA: TGTGCCAGCATTTTGAGACAGGGCTACGAGCAGTACTTC. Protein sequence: CASILRQGYEQYF.

CDR3 in DNA: TGTGCCAGCAGCCCCCAGGGCGGGAGGGTAGCCAAAAACATTCAGTACTTC. The encoded protein is CASSPQGGRVAKNIQYF. The chain has TRBV7-2 and TRBJ2-4; 9 bases agree with TRBD2. The germline V gene has CDR1 SGHTA and CDR2 FQGNSA. The V segment lost 5 bases and the J segment 0 bases; nucleotides outside the gene matches: 8. This CDR3 is 17 amino acids long. Full variable domain (rest looked up from reference TRBV7-2 and TRBJ2-4): GAGVSQSPSNKVTEKGKDVELRCDPISGHTALYWYRQSLGQGLEFLIYFQGNSAPDKSGLPSDRFSAERTGGSVSTLTIQRTQQEDSAVYLCASSPQGGRVAKNIQYFGAGTRLSVL.

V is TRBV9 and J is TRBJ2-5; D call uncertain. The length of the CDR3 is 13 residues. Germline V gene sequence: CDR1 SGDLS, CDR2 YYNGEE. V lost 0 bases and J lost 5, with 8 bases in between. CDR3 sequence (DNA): TGTGCCAGCAGCGTAGCCCCCGGGGAGACCCAGTACTTC. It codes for CASSVAPGETQYF.

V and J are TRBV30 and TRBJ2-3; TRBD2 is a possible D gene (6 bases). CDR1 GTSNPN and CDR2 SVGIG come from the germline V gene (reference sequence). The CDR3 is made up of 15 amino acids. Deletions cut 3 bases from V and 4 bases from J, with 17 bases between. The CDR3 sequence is CAWSSTGAPADTQYF. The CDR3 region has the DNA TGTGCCTGGAGCTCTACGGGAGCCCCCGCAGATACGCAGTATTTT. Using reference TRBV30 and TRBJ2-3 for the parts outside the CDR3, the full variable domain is SQTIHQWPATLVQPVGSPLSLECTVEGTSNPNLYWYRQAAGRGLQLLFYSVGIGQISSEVPQNLSASRPQDRQFILSSKKLLLSDSGFYLCAWSSTGAPADTQYFGPGTRLTVL.

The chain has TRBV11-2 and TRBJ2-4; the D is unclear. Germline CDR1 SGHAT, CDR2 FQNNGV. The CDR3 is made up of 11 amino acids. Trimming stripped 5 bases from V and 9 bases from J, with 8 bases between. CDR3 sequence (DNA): TGTGCCAGCAGCCACTTTGGCATTCAGTACTTC. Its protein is CASSHFGIQYF.

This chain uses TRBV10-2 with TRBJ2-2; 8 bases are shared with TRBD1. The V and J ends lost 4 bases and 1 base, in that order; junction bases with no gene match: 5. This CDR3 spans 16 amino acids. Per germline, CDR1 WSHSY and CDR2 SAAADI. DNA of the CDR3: TGCGCCAGCAGTGTGAACGGGACAGGGAACACCGGGGAGCTGTTTTTT. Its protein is CASSVNGTGNTGELFF.

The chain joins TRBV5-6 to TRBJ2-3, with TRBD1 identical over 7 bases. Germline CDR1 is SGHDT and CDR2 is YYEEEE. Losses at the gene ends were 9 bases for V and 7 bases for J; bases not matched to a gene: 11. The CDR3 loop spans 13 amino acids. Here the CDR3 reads CAIGQANGNTQYF. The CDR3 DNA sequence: TGTGCCATCGGACAGGCTAATGGAAATACGCAGTATTTT. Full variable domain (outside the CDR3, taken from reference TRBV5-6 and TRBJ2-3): DAGVTQSPTHLIKTRGQQVTLRCSPKSGHDTVSWYQQALGQGPQFIFQYYEEEERQRGNFPDRFSGHQFPNYSSELNVNALLLGDSALYLCAIGQANGNTQYFGPGTRLTVL.

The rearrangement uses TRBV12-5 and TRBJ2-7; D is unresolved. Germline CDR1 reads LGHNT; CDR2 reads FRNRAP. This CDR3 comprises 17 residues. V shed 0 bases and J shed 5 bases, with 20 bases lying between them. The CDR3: CASGLVLRHAPRNEQYF. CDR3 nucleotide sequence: TGTGCTAGTGGTTTGGTCTTGAGGCACGCCCCACGAAACGAGCAGTACTTC. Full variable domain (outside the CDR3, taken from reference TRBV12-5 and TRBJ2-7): DARVTQTPRHKVTEMGQEVTMRCQPILGHNTVFWYRQTMMQGLELLAYFRNRAPLDDSGMPKDRFSAEMPDATLATLKIQPSEPRDSAVYFCASGLVLRHAPRNEQYFGPGTRLTVT.

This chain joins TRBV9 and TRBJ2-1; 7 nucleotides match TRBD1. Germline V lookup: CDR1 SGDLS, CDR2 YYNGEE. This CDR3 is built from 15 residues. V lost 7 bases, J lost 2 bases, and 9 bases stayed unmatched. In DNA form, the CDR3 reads TGTGCCAGCTCCAAAGACCAGGGGGCCTACAATGAGCAGTTCTTC. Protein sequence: CASSKDQGAYNEQFF.

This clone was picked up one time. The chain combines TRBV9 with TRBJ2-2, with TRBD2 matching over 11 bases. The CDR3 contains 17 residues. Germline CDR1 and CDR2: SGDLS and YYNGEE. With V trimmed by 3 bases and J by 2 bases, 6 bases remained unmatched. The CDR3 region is CASSEWTSGSNTGELFF. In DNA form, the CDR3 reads TGTGCCAGCAGCGAGTGGACTAGCGGGTCTAACACCGGGGAGCTGTTTTTT.

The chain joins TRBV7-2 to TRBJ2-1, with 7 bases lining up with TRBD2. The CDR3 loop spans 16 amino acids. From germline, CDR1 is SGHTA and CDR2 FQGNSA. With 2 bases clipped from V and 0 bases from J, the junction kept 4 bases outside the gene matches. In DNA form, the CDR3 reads TGTGCCAGCAGCTTAATAGGCGGGGGCTCCTACAATGAGCAGTTCTTC. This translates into CASSLIGGGSYNEQFF.

This CDR3 reads CASSLVPSGRDEQFF. As DNA, the CDR3 is TGTGCCAGCAGCTTGGTGCCTAGCGGGAGGGATGAGCAGTTCTTC. This chain joins TRBV5-4 and TRBJ2-1; 12 nucleotides match TRBD2. J lost 8 bases, V lost 0 bases, and 3 bases had no gene match. Germline CDR1 reads SGHNT; CDR2 reads YYREEE (reference sequence). The CDR3 totals 15 residues.

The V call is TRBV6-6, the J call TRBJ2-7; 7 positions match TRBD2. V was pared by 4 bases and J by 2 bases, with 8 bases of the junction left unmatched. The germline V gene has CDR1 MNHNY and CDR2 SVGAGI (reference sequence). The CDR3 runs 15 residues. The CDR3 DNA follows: TGTGCCAGCAGTTGCCCCGCGGGGAGGGCCTACGAGCAGTACTTC. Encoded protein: CASSCPAGRAYEQYF.

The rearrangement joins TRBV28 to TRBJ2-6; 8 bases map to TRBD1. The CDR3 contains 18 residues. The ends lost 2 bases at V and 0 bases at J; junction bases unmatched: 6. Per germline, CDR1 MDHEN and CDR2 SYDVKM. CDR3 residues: CASSLPGQAYSGANVLTF. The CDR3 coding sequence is TGTGCCAGCAGTTTACCGGGACAGGCCTACTCTGGGGCCAACGTCCTGACTTTC.

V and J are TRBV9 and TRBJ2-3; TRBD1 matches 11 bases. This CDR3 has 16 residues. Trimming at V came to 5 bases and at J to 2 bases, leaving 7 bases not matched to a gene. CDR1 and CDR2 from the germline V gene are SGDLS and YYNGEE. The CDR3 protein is CASSSLGQGVTDTQYF. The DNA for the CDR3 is TGTGCCAGCAGTAGTTTGGGACAGGGGGTCACAGATACGCAGTATTTT.

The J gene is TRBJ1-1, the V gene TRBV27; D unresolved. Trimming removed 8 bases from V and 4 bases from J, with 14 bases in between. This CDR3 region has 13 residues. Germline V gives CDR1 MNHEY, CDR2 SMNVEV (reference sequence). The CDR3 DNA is TGTGCCAGCCGGTTGAGGGTAGGCACTGAAGCTTTCTTT. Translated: CASRLRVGTEAFF.

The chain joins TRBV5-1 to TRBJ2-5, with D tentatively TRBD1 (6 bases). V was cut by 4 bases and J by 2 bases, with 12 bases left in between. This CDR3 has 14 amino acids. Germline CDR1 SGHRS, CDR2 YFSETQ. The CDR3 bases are TGCGCCAGCAGCCCTGGGACAATTCAAGAGACCCAGTACTTC. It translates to CASSPGTIQETQYF. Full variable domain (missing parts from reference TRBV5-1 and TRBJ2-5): KAGVTQTPRYLIKTRGQQVTLSCSPISGHRSVSWYQQTPGQGLQFLFEYFSETQRNKGNFPGRFSGRQFSNSRSEMNVSTLELGDSALYLCASSPGTIQETQYFGPGTRLLVL.

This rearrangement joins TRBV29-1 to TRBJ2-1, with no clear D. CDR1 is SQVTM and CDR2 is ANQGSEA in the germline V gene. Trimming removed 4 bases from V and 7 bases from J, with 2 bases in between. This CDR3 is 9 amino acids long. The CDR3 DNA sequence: TGCAGCGTTGCTAATGAGCAGTTCTTC. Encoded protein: CSVANEQFF.

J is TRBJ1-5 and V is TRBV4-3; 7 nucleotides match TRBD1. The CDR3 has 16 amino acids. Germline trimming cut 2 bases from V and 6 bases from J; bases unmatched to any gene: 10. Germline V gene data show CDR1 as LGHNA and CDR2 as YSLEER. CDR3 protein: CASSQTGDLEGQPQHF. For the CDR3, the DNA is TGCGCCAGCAGCCAAACAGGGGATCTTGAGGGTCAGCCCCAGCATTTT.

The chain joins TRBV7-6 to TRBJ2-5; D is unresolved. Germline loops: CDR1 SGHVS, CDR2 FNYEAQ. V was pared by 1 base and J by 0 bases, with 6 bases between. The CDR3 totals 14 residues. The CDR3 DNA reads TGTGCCAGCAGCTTAGAAGACAACCAAGAGACCCAGTACTTC. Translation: CASSLEDNQETQYF.

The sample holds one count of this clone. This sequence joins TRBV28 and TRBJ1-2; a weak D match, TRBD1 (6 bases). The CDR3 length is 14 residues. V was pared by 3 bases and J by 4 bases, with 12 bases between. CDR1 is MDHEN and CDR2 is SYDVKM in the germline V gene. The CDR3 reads CASSFGGNGYGYTF. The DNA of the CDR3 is TGTGCCAGCAGTTTTGGGGGCAACGGCTATGGCTACACCTTC.

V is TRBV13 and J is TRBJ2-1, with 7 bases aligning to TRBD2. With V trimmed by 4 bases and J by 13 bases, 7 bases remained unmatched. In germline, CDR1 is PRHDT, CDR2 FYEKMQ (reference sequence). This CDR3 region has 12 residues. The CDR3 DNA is TGTGCCAGCAGCTGGGGGGGGAGGGGTCAGTTCTTC. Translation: CASSWGGRGQFF.

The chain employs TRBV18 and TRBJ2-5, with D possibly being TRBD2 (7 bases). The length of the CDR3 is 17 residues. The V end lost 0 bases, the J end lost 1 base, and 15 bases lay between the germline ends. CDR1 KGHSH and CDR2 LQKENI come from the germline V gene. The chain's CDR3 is CASSPPRGGGSQETQYF. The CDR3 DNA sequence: TGTGCCAGCTCACCACCTCGGGGAGGGGGGAGCCAAGAGACCCAGTACTTC.

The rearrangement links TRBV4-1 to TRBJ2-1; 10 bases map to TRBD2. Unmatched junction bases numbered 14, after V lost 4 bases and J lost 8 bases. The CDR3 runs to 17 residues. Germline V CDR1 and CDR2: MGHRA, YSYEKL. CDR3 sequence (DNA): TGCGCCAGCAGCCGAGGGGCGGCTAGCGGGAGTGTCGATGAGCAGTTCTTC. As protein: CASSRGAASGSVDEQFF.